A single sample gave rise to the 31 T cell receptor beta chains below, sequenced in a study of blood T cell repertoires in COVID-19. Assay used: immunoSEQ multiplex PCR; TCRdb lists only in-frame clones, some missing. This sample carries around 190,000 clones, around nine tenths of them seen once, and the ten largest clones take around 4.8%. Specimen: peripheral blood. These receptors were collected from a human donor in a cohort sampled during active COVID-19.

CDR3: CASSKGGDPTYEQYF. The CDR3 nucleotides are TGTGCCAGCAGCAAGGGAGGGGATCCCACCTACGAGCAGTACTTC. V is TRBV11-2 and J is TRBJ2-7, with TRBD2 identical over 7 bases. V shed 5 bases, J shed 2 bases, and the junction held 9 bases outside the gene matches. The CDR3 loop spans 15 amino acids. Germline lookup yields CDR1 SGHAT and CDR2 FQNNGV.

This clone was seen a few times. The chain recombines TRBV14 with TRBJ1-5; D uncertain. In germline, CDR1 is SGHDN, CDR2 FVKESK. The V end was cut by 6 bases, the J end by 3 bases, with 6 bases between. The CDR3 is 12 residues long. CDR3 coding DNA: TGTGCCAGCAGTCAATACAATCAGCCCCAGCATTTT. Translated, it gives CASSQYNQPQHF.

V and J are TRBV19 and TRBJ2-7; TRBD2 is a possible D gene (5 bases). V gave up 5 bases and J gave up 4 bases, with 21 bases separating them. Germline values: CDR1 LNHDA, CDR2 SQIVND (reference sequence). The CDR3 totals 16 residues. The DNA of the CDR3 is TGTGCCAGTAGTGCCCTCTACCCGGGATCCGGGTACGAGCAGTACTTC. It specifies CASSALYPGSGYEQYF.

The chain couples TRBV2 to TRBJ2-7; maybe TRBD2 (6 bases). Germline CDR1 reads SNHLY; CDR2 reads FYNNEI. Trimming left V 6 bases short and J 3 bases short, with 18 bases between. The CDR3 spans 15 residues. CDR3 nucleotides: TGTGCCAGCAGACCCTGGGCAGCGGGCGACTACGAGCAGTACTTC. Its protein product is CASRPWAAGDYEQYF.

CDR3 sequence reads: CATSDPDRGPGSNQPQHF. Here the CDR3 DNA reads TGTGCCACCAGTGACCCGGACAGGGGGCCGGGTAGCAATCAGCCCCAGCATTTT. This chain joins TRBV24-1 and TRBJ1-5; TRBD1 matches 11 bases. There are 18 residues in the CDR3. J gave up 0 bases and V 4 bases, and 7 bases lay outside the gene matches. Germline CDR1 and CDR2: KGHDR and SFDVKD.

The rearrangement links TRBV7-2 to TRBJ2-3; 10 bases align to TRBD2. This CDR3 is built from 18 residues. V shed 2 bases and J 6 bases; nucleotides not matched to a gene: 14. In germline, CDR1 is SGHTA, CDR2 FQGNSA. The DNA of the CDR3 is TGTGCCAGCAGCTTAAGGGGTCCTAGCGGGGGCATAGCTGATACGCAGTATTTT. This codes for CASSLRGPSGGIADTQYF.

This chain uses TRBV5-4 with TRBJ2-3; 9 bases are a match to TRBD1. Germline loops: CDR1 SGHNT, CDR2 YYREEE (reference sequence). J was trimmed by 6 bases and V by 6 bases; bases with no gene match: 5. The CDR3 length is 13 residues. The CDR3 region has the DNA TGTGCCAGCAAGGACAGGGGAGTGGATACGCAGTATTTT. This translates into CASKDRGVDTQYF.

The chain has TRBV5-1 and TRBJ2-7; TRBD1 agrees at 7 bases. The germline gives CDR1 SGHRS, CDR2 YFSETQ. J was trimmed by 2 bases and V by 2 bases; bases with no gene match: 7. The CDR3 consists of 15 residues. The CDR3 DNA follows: TGCGCCAGCAGCTTTACAGGGGCCTCAACCTACGAGCAGTACTTC. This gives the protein CASSFTGASTYEQYF.

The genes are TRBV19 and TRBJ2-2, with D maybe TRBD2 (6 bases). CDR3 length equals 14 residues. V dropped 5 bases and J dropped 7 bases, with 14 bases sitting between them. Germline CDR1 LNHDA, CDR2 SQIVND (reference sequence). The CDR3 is CASSLEGRGGELFF. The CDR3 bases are TGTGCCAGTAGTTTGGAGGGTCGGGGCGGGGAGCTGTTTTTT.

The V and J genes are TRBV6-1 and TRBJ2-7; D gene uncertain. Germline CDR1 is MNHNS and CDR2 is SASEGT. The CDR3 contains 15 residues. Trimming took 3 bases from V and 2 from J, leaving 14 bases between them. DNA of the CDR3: TGTGCCAGCAGTGAGAGGATAGGTGCGACCTACGAGCAGTACTTC. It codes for CASSERIGATYEQYF.

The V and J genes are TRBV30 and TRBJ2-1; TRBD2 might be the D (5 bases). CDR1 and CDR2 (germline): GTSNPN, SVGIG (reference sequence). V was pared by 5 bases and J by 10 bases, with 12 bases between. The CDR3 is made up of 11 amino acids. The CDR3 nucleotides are TGTGCCTGGGGTGAGGGTTGGGAGCAGTTCTTC. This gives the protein CAWGEGWEQFF.

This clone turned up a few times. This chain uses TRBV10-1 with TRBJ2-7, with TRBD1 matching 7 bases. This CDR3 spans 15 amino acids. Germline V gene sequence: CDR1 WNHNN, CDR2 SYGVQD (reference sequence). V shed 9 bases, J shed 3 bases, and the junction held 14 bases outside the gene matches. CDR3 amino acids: CARKAPGQHLYEQYF. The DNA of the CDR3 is TGCGCCAGAAAAGCGCCGGGACAGCACCTCTACGAGCAGTACTTC.

The chain's CDR3 is CASSLGPQGTNSPLHF. The CDR3 DNA is TGTGCCAGCAGCTTGGGACCACAGGGAACCAATTCACCCCTCCACTTT. This sequence joins TRBV5-5 and TRBJ1-6; D perhaps matches TRBD1 (6 bases). V lost 0 bases and J lost 7, with 14 bases in between. CDR3 length: 16 amino acids. Per germline, CDR1 SGHKS and CDR2 YYEKEE (reference sequence).

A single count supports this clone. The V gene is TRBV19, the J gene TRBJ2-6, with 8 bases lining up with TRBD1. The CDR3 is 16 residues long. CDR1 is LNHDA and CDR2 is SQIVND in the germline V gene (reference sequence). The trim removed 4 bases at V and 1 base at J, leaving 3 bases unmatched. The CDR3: CASSRTGRSGANVLTF. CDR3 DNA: TGTGCCAGTAGTAGGACAGGGAGGTCTGGGGCCAACGTCCTGACTTTC. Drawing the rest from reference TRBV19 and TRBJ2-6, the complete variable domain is DGGITQSPKYLFRKEGQNVTLSCEQNLNHDAMYWYRQDPGQGLRLIYYSQIVNDFQKGDIAEGYSVSREKKESFPLTVTSAQKNPTAFYLCASSRTGRSGANVLTFGAGSRLTVL.

CDR3 in amino acids: CASSLTGMVEQYF. The CDR3 DNA sequence: TGTGCCAGCAGCTTGACAGGGATGGTTGAGCAGTACTTC. The rearrangement joins TRBV7-2 to TRBJ2-7; 7 bases line up with TRBD1. This CDR3 comprises 13 residues. Germline lookup yields CDR1 SGHTA and CDR2 FQGNSA. Trimming at V came to 3 bases and at J to 7 bases, leaving 6 bases not matched to a gene.

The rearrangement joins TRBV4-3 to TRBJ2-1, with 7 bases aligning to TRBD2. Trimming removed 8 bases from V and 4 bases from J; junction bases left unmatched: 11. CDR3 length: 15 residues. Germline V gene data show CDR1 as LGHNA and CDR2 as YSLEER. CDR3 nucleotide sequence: TGCGCCAGCTCAAAGACGGGAGGCCGATACAATGAGCAGTTCTTC. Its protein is CASSKTGGRYNEQFF.

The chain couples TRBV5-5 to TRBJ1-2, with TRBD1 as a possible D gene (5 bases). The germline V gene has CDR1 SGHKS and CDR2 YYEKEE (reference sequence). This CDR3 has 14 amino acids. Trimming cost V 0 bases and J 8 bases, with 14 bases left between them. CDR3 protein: CASSLGGSLEGYTF. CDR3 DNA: TGTGCCAGCAGCTTGGGGGGCTCTTTGGAAGGCTACACCTTC. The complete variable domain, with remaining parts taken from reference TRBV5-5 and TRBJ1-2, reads DAGVTQSPTHLIKTRGQQVTLRCSPISGHKSVSWYQQVLGQGPQFIFQYYEKEERGRGNFPDRFSARQFPNYSSELNVNALLLGDSALYLCASSLGGSLEGYTFGSGTRLTVV.

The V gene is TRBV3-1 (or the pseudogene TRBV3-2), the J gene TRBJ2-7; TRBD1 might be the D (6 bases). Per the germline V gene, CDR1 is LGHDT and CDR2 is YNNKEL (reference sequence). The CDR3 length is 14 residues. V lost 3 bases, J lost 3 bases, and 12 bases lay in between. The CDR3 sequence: CASSQGEGVYEQYF. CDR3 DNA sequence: TGTGCCAGCAGCCAGGGAGAGGGGGTCTACGAGCAGTACTTC.

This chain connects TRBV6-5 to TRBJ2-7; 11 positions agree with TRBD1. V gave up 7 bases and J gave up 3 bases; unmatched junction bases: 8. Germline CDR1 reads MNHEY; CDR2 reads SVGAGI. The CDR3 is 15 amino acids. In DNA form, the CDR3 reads TGTGCCAGCAACAGAGGGGGGACAGGGGGCTACGAGCAGTACTTC. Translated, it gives CASNRGGTGGYEQYF.

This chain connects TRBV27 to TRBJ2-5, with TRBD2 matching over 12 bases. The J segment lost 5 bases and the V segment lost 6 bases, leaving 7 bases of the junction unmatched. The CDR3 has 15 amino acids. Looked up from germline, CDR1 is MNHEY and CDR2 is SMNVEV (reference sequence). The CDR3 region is CASRRRTSGTETQYF. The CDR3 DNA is TGTGCCAGCAGAAGACGGACTAGCGGGACGGAGACCCAGTACTTC.

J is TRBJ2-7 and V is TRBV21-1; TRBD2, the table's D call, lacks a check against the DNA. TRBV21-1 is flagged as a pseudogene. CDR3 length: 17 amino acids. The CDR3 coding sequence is TGTGCCAGCAGCAAACCTCCCCCTACTAGCGGGAGGGACGAGCAGTACTTC. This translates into CASSKPPPTSGRDEQYF.

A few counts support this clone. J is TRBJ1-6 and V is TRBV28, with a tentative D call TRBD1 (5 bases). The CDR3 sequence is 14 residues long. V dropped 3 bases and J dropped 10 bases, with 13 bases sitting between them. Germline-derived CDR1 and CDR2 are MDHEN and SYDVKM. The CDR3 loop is CASSFREKGSPLHF. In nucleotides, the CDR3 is TGTGCCAGCAGTTTCAGGGAAAAGGGATCACCCCTCCACTTT.

This CDR3 reads CAWSITSGGSYNEQFF. The CDR3 nucleotides are TGTGCCTGGAGTATAACTAGCGGGGGCTCCTACAATGAGCAGTTCTTC. The chain uses TRBV30 and TRBJ2-1; 11 nucleotides agree with TRBD2. Germline V gene data show CDR1 as GTSNPN and CDR2 as SVGIG (reference sequence). This CDR3 is 16 amino acids long. The junction had 3 bases not matched to a gene; V was cut back by 2 bases and J by 0 bases.

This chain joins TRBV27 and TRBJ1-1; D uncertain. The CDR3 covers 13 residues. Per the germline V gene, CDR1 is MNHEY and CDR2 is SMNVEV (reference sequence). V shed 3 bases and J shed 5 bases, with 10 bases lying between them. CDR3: CASSLVEGTEAFF. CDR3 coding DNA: TGTGCCAGCAGTTTGGTCGAGGGAACTGAAGCTTTCTTT.

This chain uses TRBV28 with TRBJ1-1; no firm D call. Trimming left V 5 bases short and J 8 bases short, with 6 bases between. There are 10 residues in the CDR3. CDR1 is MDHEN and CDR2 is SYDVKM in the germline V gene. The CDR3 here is CASSGQEAFF. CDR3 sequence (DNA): TGTGCCAGCAGTGGTCAGGAAGCTTTCTTT.

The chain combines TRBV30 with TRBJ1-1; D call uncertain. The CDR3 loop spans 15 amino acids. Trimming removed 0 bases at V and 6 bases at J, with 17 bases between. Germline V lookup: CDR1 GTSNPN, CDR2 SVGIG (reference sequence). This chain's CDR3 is CAWSVRREAMAEAFF. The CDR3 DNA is TGTGCCTGGAGTGTAAGGCGGGAGGCTATGGCTGAAGCTTTCTTT.

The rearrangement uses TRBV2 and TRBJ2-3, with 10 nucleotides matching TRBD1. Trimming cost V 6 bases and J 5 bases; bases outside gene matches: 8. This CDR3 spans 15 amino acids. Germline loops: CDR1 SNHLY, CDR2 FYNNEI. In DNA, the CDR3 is TGTGCCAGCAGGGCTTCGACAGGGGGCGTAGATACGCAGTATTTT. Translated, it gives CASRASTGGVDTQYF.

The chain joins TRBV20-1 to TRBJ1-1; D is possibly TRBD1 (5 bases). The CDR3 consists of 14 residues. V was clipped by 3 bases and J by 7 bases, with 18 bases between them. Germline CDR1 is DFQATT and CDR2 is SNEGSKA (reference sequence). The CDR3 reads CSASVGRAFDEAFF. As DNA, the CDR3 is TGCAGTGCTAGTGTTGGCAGGGCTTTTGATGAAGCTTTCTTT.

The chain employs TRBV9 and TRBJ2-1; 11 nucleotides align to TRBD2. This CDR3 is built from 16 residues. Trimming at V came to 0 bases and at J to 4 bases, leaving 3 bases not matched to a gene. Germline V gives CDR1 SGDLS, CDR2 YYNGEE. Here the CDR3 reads CASSVVGTSGYNEQFF. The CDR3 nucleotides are TGTGCCAGCAGCGTAGTGGGGACTAGCGGATACAATGAGCAGTTCTTC.

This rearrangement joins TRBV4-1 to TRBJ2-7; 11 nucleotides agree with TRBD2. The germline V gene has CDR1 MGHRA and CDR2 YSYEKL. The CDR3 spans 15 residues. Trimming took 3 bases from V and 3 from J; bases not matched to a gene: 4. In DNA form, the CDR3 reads TGCGCCAGCAGCCAGACTAGCGGGGAGTTCTACGAGCAGTACTTC. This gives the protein CASSQTSGEFYEQYF.

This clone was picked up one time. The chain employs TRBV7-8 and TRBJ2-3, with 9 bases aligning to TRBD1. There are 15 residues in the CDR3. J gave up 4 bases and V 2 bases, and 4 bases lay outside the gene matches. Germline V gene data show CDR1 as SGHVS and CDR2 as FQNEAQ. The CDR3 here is CASSLNRGPSDTQYF. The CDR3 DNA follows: TGTGCCAGCAGCTTAAACAGGGGGCCGTCAGATACGCAGTATTTT.